The 30 T cell receptor beta chains in this list originate from one sample, sequenced in a study of beta chain features in type 1 diabetes. Isolated RNA was reverse transcribed in full, so expressed TCRB transcripts were sequenced. Clones were read by immunoSEQ multiplex PCR, and TCRdb kept only the in-frame ones, dropping some. The top ten hold 6.7% of the sample, which has hundreds of thousands of clones, 12% to 15% seen once. Input material: central memory CD4+ T cells from blood. Receptors were obtained from a man younger than 40 in good health.

V usage is TRBV19 and J usage is TRBJ2-3, with 11 bases fitting TRBD2. The CDR3 is made up of 14 amino acids. V lost 5 bases and J lost 6; bases outside the gene matches: 4. Germline values: CDR1 LNHDA, CDR2 SQIVND (reference sequence). In DNA, the CDR3 is TGTGCCAGTAGTGCCACTAGCGGGAGTGATACGCAGTATTTT. This encodes CASSATSGSDTQYF.

This chain uses TRBV28 with TRBJ2-1; D is possibly TRBD2 (6 bases). Trimming cost V 6 bases and J 8 bases, with 20 bases left between them. The CDR3 runs to 15 residues. Per germline, CDR1 MDHEN and CDR2 SYDVKM. The DNA of the CDR3 is TGTGCCAGCAGCTCGGGGGTAGCGGTGGCCTATGAGCAGTTCTTC. This gives the protein CASSSGVAVAYEQFF. The full variable domain, completed using reference TRBV28 and TRBJ2-1, is DVKVTQSSRYLVKRTGEKVFLECVQDMDHENMFWYRQDPGLGLRLIYFSYDVKMKEKGDIPEGYSVSREKKERFSLILESASTNQTSMYLCASSSGVAVAYEQFFGPGTRLTVL.

This clone was counted only a few times. The rearrangement links TRBV4-3 to TRBJ2-4; 12 nucleotides agree with TRBD2. This CDR3 is 18 amino acids long. V was clipped by 0 bases and J by 7 bases; unmatched bases: 10. Germline CDR1 and CDR2: LGHNA and YSLEER. DNA of the CDR3: TGCGCCAGCAGCCAAGATTCCCTAGCGGGGGGGCATCGGAACATTCAGTACTTC. Protein product: CASSQDSLAGGHRNIQYF.

V usage is TRBV6-5 and J usage is TRBJ2-3; 7 nucleotides match TRBD2. The CDR3 covers 15 residues. V dropped 2 bases and J dropped 0; count of bases not matched to a gene: 2. From germline, CDR1 is MNHEY and CDR2 SVGAGI. CDR3 sequence (DNA): TGTGCCAGCAGTTACGCGGGAGTGAGCACAGATACGCAGTATTTT. Its translation: CASSYAGVSTDTQYF.

J is TRBJ2-3 and V is TRBV4-3, with D possibly matching TRBD2 (6 bases). The CDR3 sequence is 15 residues long. The germline gives CDR1 LGHNA, CDR2 YSLEER. V was shortened by 0 bases and J by 6 bases, with 13 bases between the two germline ends. CDR3 in amino acids: CASSQDQTSFDTQYF. CDR3 DNA sequence: TGCGCCAGCAGCCAAGACCAGACTAGTTTTGATACGCAGTATTTT.

The V gene is TRBV19, the J gene TRBJ2-1, with 7 bases aligning to TRBD2. Germline loops: CDR1 LNHDA, CDR2 SQIVND (reference sequence). This CDR3 has 15 residues. V lost 7 bases to trimming and J lost 9 bases; unmatched junction nucleotides: 15. The DNA of the CDR3 is TGTGCCAGTAACCCCGGGCCGGGGGGTTTCGGTGAGCAGTTCTTC. This codes for CASNPGPGGFGEQFF.

Points on this clone: A single base is all that separates this from a far larger clone, so a read error is likely. The chain carries TRBV7-8 and TRBJ2-3; 7 nucleotides align to TRBD2. Germline CDR1 reads SGHVS; CDR2 reads FQNEAQ. V was clipped by 11 bases and J by 4 bases; unmatched bases: 9. The CDR3 runs to 13 residues. For the CDR3, the DNA is TGTGCCTGCTTCGCGGGGGATGCAGATACGCAGTATTTT. This encodes CACFAGDADTQYF.

This chain uses TRBV27 with TRBJ2-7, with 12 bases fitting TRBD2. This CDR3 has 15 amino acids. CDR1 and CDR2 (germline): MNHEY, SMNVEV (reference sequence). The V segment lost 5 bases and the J segment 6 bases; nucleotides outside the gene matches: 8. The CDR3 sequence is CASSPRTSGVREQYF. Here the CDR3 DNA reads TGTGCCAGCAGTCCAAGGACTAGCGGGGTTCGCGAGCAGTACTTC.

The rearrangement uses TRBV10-3 and TRBJ2-1; 7 bases line up with TRBD1. The CDR3 extends over 14 amino acids. Germline values: CDR1 ENHRY, CDR2 SYGVKD. J was trimmed by 6 bases and V by 2 bases; bases with no gene match: 4. CDR3: CAISEGTVINEQFF. For the CDR3, the DNA is TGTGCCATCAGTGAGGGGACAGTAATCAATGAGCAGTTCTTC.

This clone was picked up a small number of times. V gene TRBV11-2 combines with J gene TRBJ2-5, with D maybe TRBD2 (6 bases). V lost 1 base and J 5 bases, leaving 17 bases between the germline ends. CDR3 size: 16 residues. Germline-derived CDR1 and CDR2 are SGHAT and FQNNGV. The CDR3 coding sequence is TGTGCCAGCAGCTTAGGTCTTCGGGGGAGGCTGGAGACCCAGTACTTC. Protein: CASSLGLRGRLETQYF.

This clone showed up just a few times. The chain is built from TRBV10-3 and TRBJ2-7, with D maybe TRBD2 (5 bases). Germline lookup yields CDR1 ENHRY and CDR2 SYGVKD. CDR3 length: 13 residues. The V end lost 6 bases, the J end lost 5 bases, and 14 bases lay between the germline ends. The CDR3 sequence is CAISLQLENEQYF. The CDR3 region has the DNA TGTGCCATCAGCCTACAACTAGAAAACGAGCAGTACTTC.

This clone has just a few counts. The gene calls are TRBV7-2 and TRBJ2-7; 14 nucleotides match TRBD2. V lost 5 bases to trimming and J lost 10 bases; unmatched junction nucleotides: 7. The CDR3 has 14 residues. Per the germline V gene, CDR1 is SGHTA and CDR2 is FQGNSA. For the CDR3, the DNA is TGTGCCAGCAGCCGCGGACTAGCGGGGGGCTCTCAGTACGTC. This gives the protein CASSRGLAGGSQYV.

This CDR3 reads CASSVDGEQYF. CDR3 in DNA: TGTGCCAGCAGCGTGGATGGCGAGCAGTACTTC. The chain is built from TRBV7-9 and TRBJ2-7; D remains unclear. V was shortened by 5 bases and J by 6 bases, with 8 bases between the two germline ends. The CDR3 length is 11 residues. Germline V CDR1 and CDR2: SEHNR, FQNEAQ (reference sequence).

This rearrangement joins TRBV12-5 to TRBJ2-3, with 11 nucleotides matching TRBD2. Looked up from germline, CDR1 is LGHNT and CDR2 is FRNRAP. The CDR3 sequence is 14 residues long. V lost 9 bases and J lost 4; bases outside the gene matches: 6. The CDR3 DNA follows: TGTGCTAGCATACTAGCGGGGGTGCCAGATACGCAGTATTTT. Its translation: CASILAGVPDTQYF.

This chain connects TRBV4-1 to TRBJ2-1; TRBD1 matches 8 bases. V trimming: 3 bases; J trimming: 5 bases; junction bases outside the gene matches: 12. CDR1 is MGHRA and CDR2 is YSYEKL in the germline V gene. CDR3 length: 17 residues. As DNA, the CDR3 is TGCGCCAGCAGCCAGCCAGGGAGGCAGGGGGCACACAATGAGCAGTTCTTC. Amino acid sequence: CASSQPGRQGAHNEQFF.

This clone was seen a handful of times. The chain links TRBV6-1 to TRBJ2-2; D might be TRBD1 (5 bases). The CDR3 loop spans 13 amino acids. Trimming removed 6 bases from V and 1 base from J, with 6 bases in between. Germline loops: CDR1 MNHNS, CDR2 SASEGT. The DNA of the CDR3 is TGTGCCAGCAGCGGACAGAACACCGGGGAGCTGTTTTTT. Protein sequence: CASSGQNTGELFF.

This chain joins TRBV4-1 and TRBJ2-6; TRBD2 is a possible D gene (5 bases). Germline loops: CDR1 MGHRA, CDR2 YSYEKL. CDR3 size: 17 residues. Trimming left V 3 bases short and J 0 bases short, with 12 bases between. DNA of the CDR3: TGCGCCAGCAGCCAGGGAGTCATAAGCTCTGGGGCCAACGTCCTGACTTTC. Protein sequence: CASSQGVISSGANVLTF.

V gene TRBV5-4 combines with J gene TRBJ2-7, with D possibly matching TRBD1 (5 bases). The assigned J gene may be wrong: the sequence end matches TRBJ2-5 better. The CDR3 contains 14 residues. The V gene's germline CDR1 is SGHNT and CDR2 YYREEE (reference sequence). CDR3 loop: CASSWKTAQETQYF. The CDR3 DNA sequence: TGTGCCAGCAGCTGGAAGACAGCACAAGAGACCCAGTACTTC.

The chain recombines TRBV11-1 with TRBJ1-1; 9 nucleotides align to TRBD1. Unmatched junction bases numbered 8, after V lost 4 bases and J lost 11 bases. There are 13 residues in the CDR3. CDR1 and CDR2 from the germline V gene are SGHAT and FQDESV (reference sequence). CDR3 in DNA: TGTGCCAGCAGCTCAGAGGGACAGGGTGCGGCTTTCTTT. Protein sequence: CASSSEGQGAAFF.

This clone was detected only a few times. The genes are TRBV7-6 and TRBJ1-1; D gene unclear. There are 11 residues in the CDR3. Germline V lookup: CDR1 SGHVS, CDR2 FNYEAQ. V was trimmed by 5 bases and J by 11 bases, leaving 12 bases between them. In DNA, the CDR3 is TGTGCCAGCAGCCTTCCTGCTGGGGCTTTCTTT. This encodes CASSLPAGAFF.

This clone has more than one count but fewer than ten. This rearrangement joins TRBV7-2 to TRBJ2-6; D is undetermined. Trimming pared 1 base from V and 0 bases from J, leaving 7 bases between. The CDR3 runs to 16 residues. Per the germline V gene, CDR1 is SGHTA and CDR2 is FQGNSA. The CDR3 DNA is TGTGCCAGCAGCTTAGAGCCGGCCTCTGGGGCCAACGTCCTGACTTTC. Its translation: CASSLEPASGANVLTF.

The V gene is TRBV6-4, the J gene TRBJ2-7; unclear D gene. The germline CDR1 and CDR2 sequences are MRHNA and SNTAGT. Trimming pared 2 bases from V and 3 bases from J, leaving 14 bases between. CDR3 length equals 15 residues. CDR3 DNA sequence: TGTGCCAGCAGTGACACCTGTTGGTCTTTCTACGAGCAGTACGTC. This sequence encodes CASSDTCWSFYEQYV.

The rearrangement joins TRBV6-5 to TRBJ1-4, with D possibly matching TRBD1 (5 bases). The CDR3 runs 14 residues. V lost 0 bases, J lost 8 bases, and 10 bases lay in between. Germline V CDR1 and CDR2: MNHEY, SVGAGI. The CDR3 nucleotides read TGTGCCAGCAGTTACTCGCGGGGGACGGAAAAACTGTTTTTT. Translated, it gives CASSYSRGTEKLFF.

This clone showed up many times. The CDR3 sequence: CATSTRTTGGEQFF. The CDR3 DNA reads TGTGCCACCAGCACCAGGACTACAGGGGGCGAGCAGTTCTTC. This chain joins TRBV15 and TRBJ2-1, with 9 bases that match TRBD1. CDR1 is LNHNV, CDR2 YYDKDF, per germline (reference sequence). J gave up 10 bases and V 4 bases, and 8 bases lay outside the gene matches. CDR3 length: 14 residues.

In the case of this clone: Distinct nucleotide sequences in the sample also encode this CDR3. The gene calls are TRBV9 and TRBJ1-1; D gene uncertain. This CDR3 comprises 15 residues. V gave up 0 bases and J gave up 1 base, with 10 bases separating them. Germline lookup yields CDR1 SGDLS and CDR2 YYNGEE. DNA for the CDR3: TGTGCCAGCAGCGTAGACCCCGGAGGGAACACTGAAGCTTTCTTT. It specifies CASSVDPGGNTEAFF. Combining the CDR3 with reference TRBV9 and TRBJ1-1 gives the whole variable domain DSGVTQTPKHLITATGQRVTLRCSPRSGDLSVYWYQQSLDQGLQFLIQYYNGEERAKGNILERFSAQQFPDLHSELNLSSLELGDSALYFCASSVDPGGNTEAFFGQGTRLTVV.

This clone was detected a few times. The chain links TRBV19 to TRBJ2-3; D call uncertain. V lost 3 bases and J 1 base, leaving 11 bases between the germline ends. This CDR3 spans 15 amino acids. Germline CDR1 reads LNHDA; CDR2 reads SQIVND (reference sequence). The CDR3 region has the DNA TGTGCCAGTAGTATCTCACATTCCGGCACAGATACGCAGTATTTT. Translation gives CASSISHSGTDTQYF.

V gene TRBV6-6 combines with J gene TRBJ2-3; 7 bases map to TRBD2. The CDR3 extends over 15 amino acids. J lost 3 bases, V lost 5 bases, and 8 bases had no gene match. Germline V gene sequence: CDR1 MNHNY, CDR2 SVGAGI (reference sequence). CDR3 sequence reads: CASSDYGGSTDTQYF. CDR3 nucleotide sequence: TGTGCCAGCAGTGATTATGGCGGGAGTACAGATACGCAGTATTTT.

This clone was counted only a few times. CDR3 residues: CASSLRQMTDTQYF. The CDR3 DNA reads as TGTGCCAGCAGCTTACGGCAGATGACAGATACGCAGTATTTT. The chain combines TRBV7-2 with TRBJ2-3; no clear D. The CDR3 runs to 14 residues. CDR1 is SGHTA and CDR2 is FQGNSA in the germline V gene. V gave up 2 bases and J gave up 3 bases, with 9 bases separating them.

This chain connects TRBV6-1 to TRBJ2-3; no clear D gene. CDR1 and CDR2 from the germline V gene are MNHNS and SASEGT. This CDR3 has 14 amino acids. The V end was cut by 2 bases, the J end by 6 bases, with 12 bases between. The CDR3 here is CASSETGPRDTQYF. The CDR3 DNA follows: TGTGCCAGCAGTGAAACCGGGCCCCGGGATACGCAGTATTTT.

V gene TRBV5-4 combines with J gene TRBJ2-7; 9 nucleotides align to TRBD2. CDR3 length: 13 amino acids. The germline CDR1 and CDR2 sequences are SGHNT and YYREEE (reference sequence). The CDR3 nucleotides are TGCGCCAGCAGCCAGACTAGCGGCTACGAGCAGTACGTC. Protein: CASSQTSGYEQYV.